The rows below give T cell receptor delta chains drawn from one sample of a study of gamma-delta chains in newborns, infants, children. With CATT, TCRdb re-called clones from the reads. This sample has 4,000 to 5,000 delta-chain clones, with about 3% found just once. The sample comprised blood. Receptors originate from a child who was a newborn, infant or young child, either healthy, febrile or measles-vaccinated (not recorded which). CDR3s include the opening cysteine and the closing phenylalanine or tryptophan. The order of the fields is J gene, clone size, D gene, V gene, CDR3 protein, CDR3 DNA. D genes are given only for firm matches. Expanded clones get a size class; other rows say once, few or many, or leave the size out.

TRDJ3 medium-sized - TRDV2 CACDTVADNSWDTRQMFF TGTGCCTGTGACACCGTGGCCGATAACTCCTGGGACACCCGACAGATGTTTTTC
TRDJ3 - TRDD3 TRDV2 CACDPMYWGSPWDTRQMFF TGTGCCTGTGACCCTATGTACTGGGGGAGCCCCTGGGACACCCGACAGATGTTTTTC
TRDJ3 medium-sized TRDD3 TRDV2 CACDPTGGYSSSWDTRQMFF TGTGCCTGTGACCCTACTGGGGGATACTCAAGCTCCTGGGACACCCGACAGATGTTTTTC
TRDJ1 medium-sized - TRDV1 CALGELRAPTFSLYTGTDKLIF TGTGCTCTTGGGGAACTCAGGGCCCCAACGTTTTCCCTTTACACGGGGACCGATAAACTCATCTTT
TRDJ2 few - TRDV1 CALGKRSWTAQLFF TGTGCTCTTGGGAAGAGATCCTGGACAGCACAACTCTTCTTT
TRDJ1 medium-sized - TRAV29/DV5 CAASEGGLRGDTDKLIF TGTGCAGCAAGCGAAGGGGGCCTACGCGGGGACACCGATAAACTCATCTTT
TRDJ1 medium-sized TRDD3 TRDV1 CALGEPHLPFVGYWGINDKLIF TGTGCTCTTGGGGAACCCCATCTTCCGTTCGTTGGGTACTGGGGGATTAACGATAAACTCATCTTT
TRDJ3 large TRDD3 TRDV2 CACDTVGDTSSWDTRQMFF TGTGCCTGTGACACCGTGGGGGATACGAGCTCCTGGGACACCCGACAGATGTTTTTC
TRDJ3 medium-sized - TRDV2 CACDTWDTWDTRQMFF TGTGCCTGTGACACCTGGGATACCTGGGACACCCGACAGATGTTTTTC
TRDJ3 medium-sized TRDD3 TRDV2 CACDPMTGGYAKDTRQMFF TGTGCCTGTGACCCGATGACTGGGGGATACGCTAAAGACACCCGACAGATGTTTTTC
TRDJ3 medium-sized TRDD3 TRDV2 CACDIVLGDTPPGSWDTRQMFF TGTGCCTGTGACATAGTACTGGGGGATACGCCCCCAGGCTCCTGGGACACCCGACAGATGTTTTTC
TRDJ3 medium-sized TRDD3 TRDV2 CACDPVLGDTGSWDTRQMFF TGTGCCTGTGACCCAGTACTGGGGGATACAGGCTCCTGGGACACCCGACAGATGTTTTTC
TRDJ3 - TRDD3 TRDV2 CACDILGDLSSWDTRQMFF TGTGCCTGTGACATACTGGGGGATCTAAGCTCCTGGGACACCCGACAGATGTTTTTC
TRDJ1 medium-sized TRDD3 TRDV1 CALGEYSGGSRKPTDKLIF TGTGCTCTTGGGGAGTATTCTGGGGGCTCTCGGAAACCCACCGATAAACTCATCTTT
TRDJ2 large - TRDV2 CACDTWSLTAQLFF TGTGCCTGTGACACATGGTCTTTGACAGCACAACTCTTCTTT
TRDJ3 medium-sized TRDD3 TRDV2 CACDTVLGDTRSWDTRQMFF TGTGCCTGTGACACCGTACTGGGGGATACGCGCTCCTGGGACACCCGACAGATGTTTTTC
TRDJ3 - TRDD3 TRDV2 CACDKVLGDSWDTRQMFF TGTGCCTGTGACAAAGTACTGGGGGACTCCTGGGACACCCGACAGATGTTTTTC
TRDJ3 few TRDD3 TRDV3 CAFTEVGLLSGIRLNTVRWAWDTRQMFF TGTGCCTTCACGGAGGTTGGCCTCCTGTCGGGGATACGCCTAAATACAGTTAGATGGGCCTGGGACACCCGACAGATGTTTTTC
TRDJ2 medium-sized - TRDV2 CACDTLGGPTAQLFF TGTGCCTGTGACACTCTCGGGGGCCCCACAGCACAACTCTTCTTT
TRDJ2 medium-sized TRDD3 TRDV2 CACDTGGLTAQLFF TGTGCCTGTGACACTGGGGGATTGACAGCACAACTCTTCTTT
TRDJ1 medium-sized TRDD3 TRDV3 CAFSPLGDTPRYTDKLIF TGTGCCTTTAGCCCCCTCGGGGATACTCCCCGGTACACCGATAAACTCATCTTT
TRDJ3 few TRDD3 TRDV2 CACGSTGGLSSWDTRQVFF TGTGCCTGTGGCAGTACTGGGGGCCTAAGCTCCTGGGACACCCGACAGGTGTTTTTC
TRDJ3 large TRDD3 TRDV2 CACDTVGDTWDTRQMFF TGTGCCTGTGACACCGTGGGGGATACCTGGGACACCCGACAGATGTTTTTC
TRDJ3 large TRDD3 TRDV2 CACDIVLGDTWDTRQMFF TGTGCCTGTGACATAGTACTGGGGGATACCTGGGACACCCGACAGATGTTTTTC
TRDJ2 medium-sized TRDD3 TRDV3 CAFTLGDTLTAQLFF TGTGCCTTTACCCTGGGGGATACTTTGACAGCACAACTCTTCTTT
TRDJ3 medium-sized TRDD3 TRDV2 CACDTGWGIRSSWDTRQMFF TGTGCCTGTGACACCGGTTGGGGGATACGGTCCTCCTGGGACACCCGACAGATGTTTTTC
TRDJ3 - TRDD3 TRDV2 CARDRLGDRSSWVTRQMFF TGTGCCCGTGACCGACTGGGGGATAGGAGCTCCTGGGTCACCCGACAGATGTTTTTC
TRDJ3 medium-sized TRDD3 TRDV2 CACDVLGDTPVSWDTRQMFF TGTGCCTGTGACGTACTGGGGGATACGCCGGTCTCCTGGGACACCCGACAGATGTTTTTC
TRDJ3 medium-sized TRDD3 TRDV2 CACDTAGGYDWDTRQMFF TGTGCCTGTGACACCGCGGGGGGATATGACTGGGACACCCGACAGATGTTTTTC
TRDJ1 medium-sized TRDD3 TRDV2 CACDTGGYTDKLIF TGTGCCTGTGACACTGGGGGATACACCGATAAACTCATCTTT
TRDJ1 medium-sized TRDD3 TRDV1 CALGEWGSAPYTDKLIF TGTGCTCTTGGGGAGTGGGGGAGCGCCCCTTACACCGATAAACTCATCTTT
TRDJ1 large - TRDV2 CACDTGGYTDKLIF TGTGCCTGTGACACGGGGGGGTACACCGATAAACTCATCTTT
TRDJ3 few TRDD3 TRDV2 CACDILGESSWDTRQMFF TGTGCCTGTGACATACTGGGGGAAAGCTCCTGGGACACCCGGCAGATGTTTTTC
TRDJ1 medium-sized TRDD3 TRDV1 CALGEPRTSGGYPATDKLIF TGTGCTCTTGGGGAACCCCGTACGTCCGGGGGATACCCCGCCACCGATAAACTCATCTTT
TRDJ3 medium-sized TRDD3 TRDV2 CACDNWGIPSSWDTRQMFF TGTGCCTGTGACAACTGGGGGATACCCAGCTCCTGGGACACCCGACAGATGTTTTTC
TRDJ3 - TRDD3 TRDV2 CACDAWGTSITRQMFF TGTGCCTGTGACGCCTGGGGGACCTCGATCACCCGACAGATGTTTTTC
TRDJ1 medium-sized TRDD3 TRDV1 CALGERFTYVLGGWATDKLIF TGTGCTCTTGGGGAACGTTTCACCTACGTTCTGGGGGGATGGGCCACCGATAAACTCATCTTT
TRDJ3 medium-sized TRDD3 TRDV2 CACDTAGGFYSWDTRQMFF TGTGCCTGTGACACCGCTGGGGGATTCTACTCCTGGGACACCCGACAGATGTTTTTC
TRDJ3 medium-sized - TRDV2 CACDTLGRISTWDTRQMFF TGTGCCTGTGACACGCTGGGGCGGATAAGCACCTGGGACACCCGACAGATGTTTTTC
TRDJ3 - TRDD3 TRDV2 CACGGISARWGINSWDTRQMFF TGTGCCTGTGGCGGAATTTCAGCCCGGTGGGGGATTAACTCCTGGGACACCCGACAGATGTTTTTC
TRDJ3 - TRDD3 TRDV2 CACVLLGDTWDTRQMFF TGTGCCTGCGTCCTACTGGGGGATACCTGGGACACCAGACAGATGTTTTTC
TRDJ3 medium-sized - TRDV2 CACDTWDPTWDTRQMFF TGTGCCTGTGACACCTGGGACCCCACCTGGGACACCCGACAGATGTTTTTC
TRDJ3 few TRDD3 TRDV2 CAYDIVLGDTSSWDTRQMFF TGTGCCTATGACATCGTACTGGGGGATACGAGCTCCTGGGACACCCGGCAGATGTTTTTC
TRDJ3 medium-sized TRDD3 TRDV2 CACDTGEWGIQRTWDTRQMFF TGTGCCTGTGACACCGGGGAATGGGGGATACAACGAACCTGGGACACCCGACAGATGTTTTTC
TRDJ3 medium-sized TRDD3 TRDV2 CACDVLGDFWDTRQMFF TGTGCCTGTGACGTACTGGGGGATTTTTGGGACACCCGACAGATGTTTTTC
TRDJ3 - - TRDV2 CACDTAGSQTWDARQMFF TGTGCCTGCGACACCGCTGGGTCTCAAACCTGGGACGCCCGACAGATGTTTTTC
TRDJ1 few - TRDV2 CAFDTEGYTDKLIF TGTGCCTTTGACACTGAGGGATACACCGATAAACTCATCTTT
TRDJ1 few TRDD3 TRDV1 CALEERRRCLRLRTGGIPTDKLIF TGTGCTCTTGAGGAACGTCGCCGGTGCCTGCGCCTACGCACGGGGGGGATACCCACCGATAAACTCATCTTT